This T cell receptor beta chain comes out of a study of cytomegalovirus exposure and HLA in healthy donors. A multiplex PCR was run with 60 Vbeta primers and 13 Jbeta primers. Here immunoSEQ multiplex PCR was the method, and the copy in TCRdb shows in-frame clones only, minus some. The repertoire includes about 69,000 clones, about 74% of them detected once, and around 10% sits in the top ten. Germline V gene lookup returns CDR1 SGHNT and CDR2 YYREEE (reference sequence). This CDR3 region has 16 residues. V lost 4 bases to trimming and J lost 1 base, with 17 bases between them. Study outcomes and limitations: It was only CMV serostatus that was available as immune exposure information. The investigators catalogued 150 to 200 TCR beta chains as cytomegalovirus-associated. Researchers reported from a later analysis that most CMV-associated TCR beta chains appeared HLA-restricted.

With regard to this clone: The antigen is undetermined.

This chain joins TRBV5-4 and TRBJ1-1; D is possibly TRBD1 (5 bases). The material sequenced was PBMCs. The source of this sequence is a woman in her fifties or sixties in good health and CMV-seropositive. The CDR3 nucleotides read TGTGCCAGCAGCAGGCCCTCCGGGGGATCGAACACTGAAGCTTTCTTT. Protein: CASSRPSGGSNTEAFF.